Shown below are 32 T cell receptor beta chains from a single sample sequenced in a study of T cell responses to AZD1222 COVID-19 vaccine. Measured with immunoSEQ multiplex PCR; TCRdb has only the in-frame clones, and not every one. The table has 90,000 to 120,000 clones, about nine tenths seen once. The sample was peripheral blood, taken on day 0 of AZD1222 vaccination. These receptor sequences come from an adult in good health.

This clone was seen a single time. As DNA, the CDR3 is TGTGCCAGCAGTTATGAGCAAGGAGGGGCAAATGGCTACACCTTC. Translated, it gives CASSYEQGGANGYTF. V gene TRBV7-3 combines with J gene TRBJ1-2; a possible D gene is TRBD1 (5 bases). Germline V gene data show CDR1 as SGHTA and CDR2 as FQGTGA. Trimming left V 6 bases short and J 6 bases short, with 20 bases between. This CDR3 has 15 residues.

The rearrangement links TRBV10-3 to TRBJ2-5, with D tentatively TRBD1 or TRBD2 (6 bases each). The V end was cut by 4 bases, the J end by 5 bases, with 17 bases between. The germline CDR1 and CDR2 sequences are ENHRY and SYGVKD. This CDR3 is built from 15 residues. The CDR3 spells CAISAAVGGLETQYF. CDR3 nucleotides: TGTGCCATCAGTGCGGCAGTGGGGGGCTTGGAGACCCAGTACTTC.

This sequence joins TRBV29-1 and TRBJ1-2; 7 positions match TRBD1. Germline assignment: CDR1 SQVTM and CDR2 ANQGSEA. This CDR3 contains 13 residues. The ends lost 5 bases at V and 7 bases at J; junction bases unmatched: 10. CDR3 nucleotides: TGCAGCGTTTTTTCTCAGGGGGAATCTGGCTACACCTTC. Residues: CSVFSQGESGYTF.

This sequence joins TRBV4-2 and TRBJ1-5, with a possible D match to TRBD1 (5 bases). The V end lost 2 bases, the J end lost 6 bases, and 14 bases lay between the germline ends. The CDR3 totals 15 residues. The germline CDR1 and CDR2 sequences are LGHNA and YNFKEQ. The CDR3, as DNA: TGTGCCAGCAGCCAACCAGGGTCAGGTCTTCAGCCCCAGCATTTT. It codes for CASSQPGSGLQPQHF.

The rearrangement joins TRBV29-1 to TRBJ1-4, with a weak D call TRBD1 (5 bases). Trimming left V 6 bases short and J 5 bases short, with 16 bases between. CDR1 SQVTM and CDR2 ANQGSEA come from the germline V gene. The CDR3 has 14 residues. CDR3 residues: CSVNWGRRNEKLFF. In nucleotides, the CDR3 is TGCAGCGTCAACTGGGGACGGAGAAATGAAAAACTGTTTTTT.

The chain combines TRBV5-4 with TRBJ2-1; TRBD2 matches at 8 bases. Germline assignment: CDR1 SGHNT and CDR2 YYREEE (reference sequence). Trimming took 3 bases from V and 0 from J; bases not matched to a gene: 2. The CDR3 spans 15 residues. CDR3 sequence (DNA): TGTGCCAGCAGCTACGGGGGGGCCTCCTACAATGAGCAGTTCTTC. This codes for CASSYGGASYNEQFF.

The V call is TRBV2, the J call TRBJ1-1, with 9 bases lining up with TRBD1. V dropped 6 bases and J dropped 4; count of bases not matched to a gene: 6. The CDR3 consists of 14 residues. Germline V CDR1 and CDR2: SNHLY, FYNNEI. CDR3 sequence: CASRRGQGITEAFF. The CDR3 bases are TGTGCCAGCAGGAGGGGACAGGGAATCACTGAAGCTTTCTTT.

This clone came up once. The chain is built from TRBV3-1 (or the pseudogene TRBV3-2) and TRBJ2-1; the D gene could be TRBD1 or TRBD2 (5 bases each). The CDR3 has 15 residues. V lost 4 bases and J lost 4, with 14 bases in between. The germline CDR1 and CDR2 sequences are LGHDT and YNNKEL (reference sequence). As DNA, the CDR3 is TGTGCCAGCAGCCCCGTTGTGGGGGATTACAATGAGCAGTTCTTC. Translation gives CASSPVVGDYNEQFF.

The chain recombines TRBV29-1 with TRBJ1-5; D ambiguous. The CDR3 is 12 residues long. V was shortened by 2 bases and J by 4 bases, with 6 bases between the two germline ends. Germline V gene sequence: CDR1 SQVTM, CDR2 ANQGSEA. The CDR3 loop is CSVEPINQPQHF. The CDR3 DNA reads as TGCAGCGTTGAACCTATAAATCAGCCCCAGCATTTT. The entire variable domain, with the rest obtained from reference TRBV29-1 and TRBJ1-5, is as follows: SAVISQKPSRDICQRGTSLTIQCQVDSQVTMMFWYRQQPGQSLTLIATANQGSEATYESGFVIDKFPISRPNLTFSTLTVSNMSPEDSSIYLCSVEPINQPQHFGDGTRLSIL.

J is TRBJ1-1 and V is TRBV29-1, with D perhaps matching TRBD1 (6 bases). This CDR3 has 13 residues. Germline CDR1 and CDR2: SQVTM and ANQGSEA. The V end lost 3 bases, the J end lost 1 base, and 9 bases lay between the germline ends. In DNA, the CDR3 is TGCAGCGTTGAGCAGGGGCAGAACACTGAAGCTTTCTTT. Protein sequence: CSVEQGQNTEAFF.

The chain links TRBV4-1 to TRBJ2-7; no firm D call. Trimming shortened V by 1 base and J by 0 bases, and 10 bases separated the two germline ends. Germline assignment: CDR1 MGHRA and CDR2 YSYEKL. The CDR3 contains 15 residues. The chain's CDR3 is CASSQGASSSYEQYF. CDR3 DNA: TGCGCCAGCAGCCAAGGGGCTTCCTCCTCCTACGAGCAGTACTTC.

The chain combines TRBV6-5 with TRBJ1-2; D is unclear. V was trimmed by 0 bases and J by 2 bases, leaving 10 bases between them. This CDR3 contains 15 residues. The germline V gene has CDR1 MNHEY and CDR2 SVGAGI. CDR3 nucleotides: TGTGCCAGCAGTTACTCGATCGGCGGAAACTATGGCTACACCTTC. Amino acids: CASSYSIGGNYGYTF.

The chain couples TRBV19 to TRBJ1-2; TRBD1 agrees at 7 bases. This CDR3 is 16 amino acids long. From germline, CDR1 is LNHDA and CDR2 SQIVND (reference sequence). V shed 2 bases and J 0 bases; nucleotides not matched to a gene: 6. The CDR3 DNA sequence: TGTGCCAGTAGTATAATCTCGACAGGGCCTAACTATGGCTACACCTTC. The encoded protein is CASSIISTGPNYGYTF.

The CDR3 sequence is CASSVDGREDQPQHF. CDR3 DNA sequence: TGTGCCAGCAGCGTAGATGGCAGGGAAGATCAGCCCCAGCATTTT. The V gene is TRBV9, the J gene TRBJ1-5, with D possibly TRBD1 on 5 matching bases. CDR1 SGDLS and CDR2 YYNGEE come from the germline V gene. The CDR3 loop spans 15 amino acids. V was trimmed by 0 bases and J by 5 bases, leaving 12 bases between them.

The CDR3 coding sequence is TGTGCCAGCAGTTACTCCCTAAGAAACAGGGATTCACCCCTCCACTTT. It codes for CASSYSLRNRDSPLHF. The chain links TRBV6-6 to TRBJ1-6, with D perhaps TRBD1 (6 bases). CDR3 length: 16 residues. Trimming stripped 0 bases from V and 8 bases from J, with 14 bases between. From germline, CDR1 is MNHNY and CDR2 SVGAGI (reference sequence).

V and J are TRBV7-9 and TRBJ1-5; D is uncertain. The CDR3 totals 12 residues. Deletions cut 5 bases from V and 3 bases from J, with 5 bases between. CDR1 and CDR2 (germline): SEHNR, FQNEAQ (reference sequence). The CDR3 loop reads CASSELNQPQHF. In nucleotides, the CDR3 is TGTGCCAGCAGCGAACTCAATCAGCCCCAGCATTTT.

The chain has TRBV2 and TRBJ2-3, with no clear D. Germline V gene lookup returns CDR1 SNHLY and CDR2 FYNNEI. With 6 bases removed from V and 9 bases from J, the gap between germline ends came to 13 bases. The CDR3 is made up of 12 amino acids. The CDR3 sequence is CASRVASTTQYF. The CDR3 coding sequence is TGTGCCAGCAGGGTGGCTAGTACCACGCAGTATTTT.

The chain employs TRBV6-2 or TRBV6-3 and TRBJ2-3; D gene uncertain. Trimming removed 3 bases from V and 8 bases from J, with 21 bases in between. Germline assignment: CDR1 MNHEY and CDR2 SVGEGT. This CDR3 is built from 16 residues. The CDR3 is CASSYWKNAKSGTQYF. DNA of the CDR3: TGTGCCAGCAGTTATTGGAAGAACGCGAAGTCGGGTACGCAGTATTTT.

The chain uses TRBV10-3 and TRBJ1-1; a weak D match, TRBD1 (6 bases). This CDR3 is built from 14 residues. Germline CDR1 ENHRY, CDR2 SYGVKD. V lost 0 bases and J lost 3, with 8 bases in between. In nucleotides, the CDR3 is TGTGCCATCAGTGAGTCGGAGGGGGACACTGAAGCTTTCTTT. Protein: CAISESEGDTEAFF.

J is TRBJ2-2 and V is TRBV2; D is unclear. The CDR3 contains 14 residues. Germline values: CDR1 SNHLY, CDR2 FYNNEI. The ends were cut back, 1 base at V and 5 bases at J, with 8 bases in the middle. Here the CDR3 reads CASSEEYQTGELFF. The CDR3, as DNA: TGTGCCAGCAGTGAAGAGTATCAGACCGGGGAGCTGTTTTTT. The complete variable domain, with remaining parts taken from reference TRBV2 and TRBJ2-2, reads EPEVTQTPSHQVTQMGQEVILRCVPISNHLYFYWYRQILGQKVEFLVSFYNNEISEKSEIFDDQFSVERPDGSNFTLKIRSTKLEDSAMYFCASSEEYQTGELFFGEGSRLTVL.

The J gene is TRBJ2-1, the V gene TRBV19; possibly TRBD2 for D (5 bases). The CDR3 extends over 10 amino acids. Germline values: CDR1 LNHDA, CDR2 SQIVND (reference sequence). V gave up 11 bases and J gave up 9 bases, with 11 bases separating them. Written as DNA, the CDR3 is TGTGCCTCCGAGGGCGGTGAGCAGTTCTTC. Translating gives CASEGGEQFF.

The CDR3 region is CASSSGEGNQPQHF. For the CDR3, the DNA is TGTGCCAGCAGTTCCGGGGAAGGCAATCAGCCCCAGCATTTT. V gene TRBV27 combines with J gene TRBJ1-5; D gene ambiguous. V was cut by 4 bases and J by 2 bases, with 9 bases left in between. Looked up from germline, CDR1 is MNHEY and CDR2 is SMNVEV (reference sequence). CDR3 size: 14 residues.

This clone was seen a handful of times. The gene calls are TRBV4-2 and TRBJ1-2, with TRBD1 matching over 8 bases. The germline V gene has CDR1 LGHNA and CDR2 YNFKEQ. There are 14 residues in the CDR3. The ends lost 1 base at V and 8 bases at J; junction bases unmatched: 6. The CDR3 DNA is TGTGCCAGCAGCCAAGTAGGACAGGGAGACGGCTACACCTTC. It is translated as CASSQVGQGDGYTF.

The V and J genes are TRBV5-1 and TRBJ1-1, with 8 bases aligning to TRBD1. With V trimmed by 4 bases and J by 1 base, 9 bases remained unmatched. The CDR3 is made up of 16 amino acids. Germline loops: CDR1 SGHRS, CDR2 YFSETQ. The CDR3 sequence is CASSIRAGQENTEAFF. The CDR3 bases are TGCGCCAGCAGCATCCGGGCGGGACAGGAGAACACTGAAGCTTTCTTT.

DNA for the CDR3: TGTGCTAGTGGTTTGGACCACAGGGGATACGAGCAGTACTTC. Translating gives CASGLDHRGYEQYF. V and J are TRBV12-5 and TRBJ2-7, with TRBD1 matching over 7 bases. V shed 1 base, J shed 4 bases, and the junction held 4 bases outside the gene matches. The CDR3 runs 14 residues. Germline V CDR1 and CDR2: LGHNT, FRNRAP.

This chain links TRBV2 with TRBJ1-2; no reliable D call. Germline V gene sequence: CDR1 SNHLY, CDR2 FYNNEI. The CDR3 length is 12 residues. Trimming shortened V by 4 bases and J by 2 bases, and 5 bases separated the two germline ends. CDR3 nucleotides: TGTGCCAGCAGTGTGGAAAACTATGGCTACACCTTC. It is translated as CASSVENYGYTF.

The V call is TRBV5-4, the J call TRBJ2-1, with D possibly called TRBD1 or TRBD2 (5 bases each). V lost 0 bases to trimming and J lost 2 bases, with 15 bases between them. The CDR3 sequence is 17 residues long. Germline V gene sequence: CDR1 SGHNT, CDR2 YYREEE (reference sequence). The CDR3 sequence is CASSLGKWGSTYNEQFF. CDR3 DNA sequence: TGTGCCAGCAGCTTGGGAAAGTGGGGGAGCACCTACAATGAGCAGTTCTTC.

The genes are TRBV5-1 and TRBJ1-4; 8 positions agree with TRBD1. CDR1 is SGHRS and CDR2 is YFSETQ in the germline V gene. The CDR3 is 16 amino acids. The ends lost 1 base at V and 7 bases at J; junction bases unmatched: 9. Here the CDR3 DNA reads TGCGCCAGCAGCTTGAATGGACAGGGCGACGGTGAAAAACTGTTTTTT. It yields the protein CASSLNGQGDGEKLFF.

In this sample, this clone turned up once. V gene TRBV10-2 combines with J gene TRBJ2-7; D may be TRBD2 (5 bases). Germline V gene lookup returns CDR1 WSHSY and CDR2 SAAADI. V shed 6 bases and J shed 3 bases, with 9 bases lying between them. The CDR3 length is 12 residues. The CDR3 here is CASSSDYYEQYF. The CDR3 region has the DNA TGCGCCAGCAGCAGTGACTACTACGAGCAGTACTTC.

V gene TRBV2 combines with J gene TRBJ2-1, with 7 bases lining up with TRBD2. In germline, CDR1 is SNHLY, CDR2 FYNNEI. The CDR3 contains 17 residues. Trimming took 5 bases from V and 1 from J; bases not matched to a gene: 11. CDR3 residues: CASSRLVGEGSYNEQFF. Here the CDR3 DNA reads TGTGCCAGCAGTCGACTAGTGGGGGAGGGGTCCTACAATGAGCAGTTCTTC.

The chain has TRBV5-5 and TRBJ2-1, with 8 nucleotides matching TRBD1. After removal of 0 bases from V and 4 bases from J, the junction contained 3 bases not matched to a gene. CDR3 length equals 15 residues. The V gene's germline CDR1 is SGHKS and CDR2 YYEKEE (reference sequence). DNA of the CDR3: TGTGCCAGCAGCTTGGGACAGGGGTTTTACAATGAGCAGTTCTTC. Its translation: CASSLGQGFYNEQFF.

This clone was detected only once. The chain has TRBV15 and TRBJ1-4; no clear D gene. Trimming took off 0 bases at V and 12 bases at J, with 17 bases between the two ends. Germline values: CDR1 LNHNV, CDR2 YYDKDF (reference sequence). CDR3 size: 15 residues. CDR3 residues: CATSRDGYQSSELFF. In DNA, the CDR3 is TGTGCCACCAGCAGAGATGGTTACCAATCGTCGGAACTGTTTTTT.